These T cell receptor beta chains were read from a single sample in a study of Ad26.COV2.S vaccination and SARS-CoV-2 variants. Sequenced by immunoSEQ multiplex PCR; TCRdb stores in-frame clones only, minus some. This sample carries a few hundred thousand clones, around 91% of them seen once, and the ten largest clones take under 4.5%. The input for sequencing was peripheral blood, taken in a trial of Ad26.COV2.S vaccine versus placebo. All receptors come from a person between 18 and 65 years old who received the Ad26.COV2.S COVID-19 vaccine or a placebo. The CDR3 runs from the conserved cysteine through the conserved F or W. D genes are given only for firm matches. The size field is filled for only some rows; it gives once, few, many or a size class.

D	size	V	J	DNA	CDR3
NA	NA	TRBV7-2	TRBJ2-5	TGTGCCAGCAGCTTGGGGACATCAAGGGGAGAGACCCAGTACTTC	CASSLGTSRGETQYF
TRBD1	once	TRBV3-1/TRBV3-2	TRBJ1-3	TGTGCCAGCAGGTCCCCCAGGGGGACTGGAAACACCATATATTTT	CASRSPRGTGNTIYF
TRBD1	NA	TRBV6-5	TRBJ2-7	TGTGCCAGCAGTCGGACAGGGTACGAGCAGTACTTC	CASSRTGYEQYF
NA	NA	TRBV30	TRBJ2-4	TGTGCCTGGAGTATACAGGGCTGGGCCAAAAACATTCAGTACTTC	CAWSIQGWAKNIQYF
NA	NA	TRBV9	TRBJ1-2	TGTGCCAGCAGCTCCGTGACCGGGACGGCGGAGAAAGATGGCTACACCTTC	CASSSVTGTAEKDGYTF
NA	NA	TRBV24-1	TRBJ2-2	TGTGCCACCAGCCAGGACGGCAGGGTTGGCACCGGGGAGCTGTTTTTT	CATSQDGRVGTGELFF
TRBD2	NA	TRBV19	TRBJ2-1	TGTGCCAGTACCCAGATCGGGAGGGGCCCCTACAATGAGCAGTTCTTC	CASTQIGRGPYNEQFF
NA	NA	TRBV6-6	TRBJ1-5	TGTGCCAGCAGTTACGGGTTGGGAGGGGTGTATCAGCCCCAGCATTTT	CASSYGLGGVYQPQHF
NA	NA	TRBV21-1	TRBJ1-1	TGTGCCAGCAGCACTGCGATACAGGGGGCATGGGGGAACACTGAAGCTTTCTTT	CASSTAIQGAWGNTEAFF
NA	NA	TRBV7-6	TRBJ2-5	TGTGCCAGCAGCTCTACAAGCCAAGAGACCCAGTACTTC	CASSSTSQETQYF
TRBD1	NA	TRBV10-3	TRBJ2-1	TGTGCCATCAGCCCCGGGACAGGGTACAATGAGCAGTTCTTC	CAISPGTGYNEQFF
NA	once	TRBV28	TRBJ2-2	TGTGCCAGCAGGCAGGGCGGCACCGGGGAGCTGTTTTTT	CASRQGGTGELFF
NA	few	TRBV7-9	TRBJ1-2	TGTGCCAGCAGCTTGAGTAGGTTACAATCCAACTATGGCTACACCTTC	CASSLSRLQSNYGYTF
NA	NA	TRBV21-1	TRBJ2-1	TGTGCCAGCAGCAAAGTTCTTGGCCCGCCGCTCCTTCAAGGGACAGGGGGCAATGAGCAGTTCTTC	CASSKVLGPPLLQGTGGNEQFF
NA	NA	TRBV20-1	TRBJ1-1	TGCAGTGCTCGGGAGAACACTGAAGCTTTCTTT	CSARENTEAFF
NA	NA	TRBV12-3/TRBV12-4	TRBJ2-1	TGTGCCAGCAGGGGACTCAATAACAATGAGCAGTTCTTC	CASRGLNNNEQFF
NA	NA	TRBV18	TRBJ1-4	TGTGCCAGCTCATCCAGAACTAATGAAAAACTGTTTTTT	CASSSRTNEKLFF
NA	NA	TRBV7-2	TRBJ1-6	TGTGCCAGCAGCTTTGGGAAATCACCCCTCCACTTT	CASSFGKSPLHF
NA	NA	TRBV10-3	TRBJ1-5	TGTGCCATCAGTGATTGGGATCAGCCCCAGCATTTT	CAISDWDQPQHF
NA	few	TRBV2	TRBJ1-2	TGTGCCAGCAAAGAGACCCCGGCAGACGATGGCTACACCTTC	CASKETPADDGYTF
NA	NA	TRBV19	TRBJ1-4	TGTGCCAGTAGTATGCCGTACGGAATTGAAAAACTGTTTTTT	CASSMPYGIEKLFF
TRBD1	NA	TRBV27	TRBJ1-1	TGTGCCAGCAGTGTGACAGGGGGCAGGGCTTTCTTT	CASSVTGGRAFF
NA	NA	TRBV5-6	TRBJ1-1	TGTGCCAGCAGCTTCTGGGTCCCCACTGAAGCTTTCTTT	CASSFWVPTEAFF
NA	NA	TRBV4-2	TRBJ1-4	TGTGCCAGCAGCCAAGAAAGGGGGGGGAATGAAAAACTGTTTTTT	CASSQERGGNEKLFF